This T cell receptor (beta chain) was recorded in a study of T-cell reconstitution after alpha-beta-depleted transplantation in children. This clonotype was picked up many times. The CDR3 runs 13 residues. The ends were cut back, 2 bases at V and 5 bases at J, with 10 bases in the middle. Germline V gene data show CDR1 as SGHDT and CDR2 as YYEEEE. Construction of the TCRbeta library involved unique molecular identifiers. TCRdb re-analysed the PCR reads in MiXCR, keeping a single row per CDR3 protein. The sample has about 200,000 distinct CDR3 sequences, roughly 15% seen once. The chain is built from TRBV5-6 and TRBJ2-5, with D maybe TRBD1 (5 bases). Sequencing was performed on PBMCs from the stem cell graft donor, taken from the stem cell graft. This receptor was identified in a human donor who donated a stem cell graft to a child with acute lymphoblastic leukemia. CDR3 nucleotide sequence: TGTGCCAGCAGCTTTGACAGCCGGGAGACCCAGTACTTC. Translation gives CASSFDSRETQYF.